Presented here are 20 T cell receptor beta chains from one specimen sequenced in a study of blood T cell repertoires in COVID-19. Data came from immunoSEQ multiplex PCR; TCRdb stores just in-frame clones and leaves some out. Of roughly 45,000 clones listed, approximately 88% are singletons. Sequencing was carried out using peripheral blood. The receptors here all came from a man aged 55-75 years with active COVID-19.

V and J are TRBV27 and TRBJ2-7, with 8 bases matching TRBD2. CDR1 MNHEY and CDR2 SMNVEV come from the germline V gene (reference sequence). Trimming cost V 2 bases and J 7 bases; bases outside gene matches: 16. The CDR3 sequence is 17 residues long. The CDR3 DNA is TGTGCCAGCAGTTTAGGCCCACTTGGAGCGGGAGCATATGAGCAGTACTTC. It codes for CASSLGPLGAGAYEQYF.

This clone has just one count. V is TRBV10-3 and J is TRBJ2-6, with D tentatively TRBD1 (5 bases). The germline V gene encodes CDR1 ENHRY and CDR2 SYGVKD. The CDR3 has 15 residues. Trimming cost V 5 bases and J 4 bases, with 12 bases left between them. Here the CDR3 DNA reads TGTGCCATCAGTTCCAGGGTGGGGGGGGCCAACGTCCTGACTTTC. Encoded protein: CAISSRVGGANVLTF.

The chain joins TRBV9 to TRBJ1-6; 11 positions agree with TRBD1. The J segment lost 10 bases and the V segment lost 4 bases, leaving 16 bases of the junction unmatched. Germline V gene data show CDR1 as SGDLS and CDR2 as YYNGEE. The CDR3 is 18 residues long. In nucleotides, the CDR3 is TGTGCCAGCAGCCCCAGGTCGGTGGACAGGGGGCTAAAATCACCCCTCCACTTT. Translated: CASSPRSVDRGLKSPLHF.

The CDR3 DNA follows: TGCAGTGCTAGTAGACAGGGTAGGAGCTACACCTTC. This codes for CSASRQGRSYTF. The chain links TRBV20-1 to TRBJ1-2, with 7 positions matching TRBD1. Trimming removed 3 bases from V and 9 bases from J; junction bases left unmatched: 7. The CDR3 has 12 amino acids. Germline CDR1 reads DFQATT; CDR2 reads SNEGSKA (reference sequence).

The genes are TRBV2 and TRBJ1-2; D possibly corresponds to TRBD1 (6 bases). The CDR3 totals 18 residues. Germline V gene data show CDR1 as SNHLY and CDR2 as FYNNEI. The ends were cut back, 8 bases at V and 4 bases at J, with 29 bases in the middle. The CDR3 reads CASPRRGARTNSFYGYTF. In DNA, the CDR3 is TGTGCCAGCCCCCGTCGGGGGGCCCGAACCAACTCCTTCTATGGCTACACCTTC. Using reference TRBV2 and TRBJ1-2 for the parts outside the CDR3, the full variable domain is EPEVTQTPSHQVTQMGQEVILRCVPISNHLYFYWYRQILGQKVEFLVSFYNNEISEKSEIFDDQFSVERPDGSNFTLKIRSTKLEDSAMYFCASPRRGARTNSFYGYTFGSGTRLTVV.

The sample holds one count of this clone. The rearrangement links TRBV28 to TRBJ2-3; 10 bases match TRBD2. The CDR3 spans 16 residues. J gave up 3 bases and V 4 bases, and 7 bases lay outside the gene matches. Per germline, CDR1 MDHEN and CDR2 SYDVKM. CDR3 nucleotides: TGTGCCAGCAGTTACTCCAGCGGGAGGGAGACAGATACGCAGTATTTT. It codes for CASSYSSGRETDTQYF. Complete variable domain (other parts from reference TRBV28 and TRBJ2-3): DVKVTQSSRYLVKRTGEKVFLECVQDMDHENMFWYRQDPGLGLRLIYFSYDVKMKEKGDIPEGYSVSREKKERFSLILESASTNQTSMYLCASSYSSGRETDTQYFGPGTRLTVL.

The genes are TRBV24-1 and TRBJ2-5; 8 nucleotides line up with TRBD1. The CDR3 length is 14 residues. The trim removed 4 bases at V and 4 bases at J, leaving 4 bases unmatched. Germline V gene lookup returns CDR1 KGHDR and CDR2 SFDVKD. CDR3 region: CATSDPQGAETQYF. The DNA of the CDR3 is TGTGCCACCAGTGACCCCCAGGGGGCAGAGACCCAGTACTTC.

This rearrangement joins TRBV7-2 to TRBJ2-3; D unclear. The CDR3 has 14 residues. V dropped 0 bases and J dropped 6 bases, with 10 bases sitting between them. From germline, CDR1 is SGHTA and CDR2 FQGNSA. CDR3 in DNA: TGTGCCAGCAGCTTAGCGCTAGTTTCTGATACGCAGTATTTT. Translating it yields CASSLALVSDTQYF.

The chain links TRBV4-1 to TRBJ1-4, with 7 bases that match TRBD1. The CDR3 contains 18 residues. V shed 0 bases, J shed 4 bases, and the junction held 11 bases outside the gene matches. CDR1 is MGHRA and CDR2 is YSYEKL in the germline V gene. The CDR3: CASSQDQYRDSFNEKLFF. The CDR3 nucleotides read TGCGCCAGCAGCCAAGATCAATACCGGGACAGTTTTAATGAAAAACTGTTTTTT.

The rearrangement joins TRBV7-6 to TRBJ1-2; 7 nucleotides match TRBD1. The germline V gene has CDR1 SGHVS and CDR2 FNYEAQ. The CDR3 consists of 15 residues. The J segment lost 5 bases and the V segment lost 2 bases, leaving 8 bases of the junction unmatched. CDR3 bases: TGTGCCAGCAGCTTATCTGACAGGGATGTATATGGCTACACCTTC. Translating it yields CASSLSDRDVYGYTF.

The chain uses TRBV27 and TRBJ2-1, with 8 bases fitting TRBD2. V was clipped by 0 bases and J by 5 bases; unmatched bases: 6. CDR3 size: 16 residues. CDR1 and CDR2 from the germline V gene are MNHEY and SMNVEV (reference sequence). The CDR3 spells CASSLSWAGGHNEQFF. The CDR3 region has the DNA TGTGCCAGCAGTTTATCGTGGGCGGGGGGACACAATGAGCAGTTCTTC.

This clone was recorded only once. The rearrangement links TRBV21-1 to TRBJ1-1; no check of the table's D call, TRBD1, against the DNA was made. TRBV21-1 is termed a pseudogene. This CDR3 comprises 14 residues. The CDR3 sequence is CCWHRSPAFEEAFF. The CDR3 nucleotides are TGCTGCTGGCACAGAAGCCCAGCCTTCGAGGAAGCTTTCTTT.

V and J are TRBV28 and TRBJ2-1, with 10 bases that match TRBD2. This CDR3 spans 17 amino acids. The V and J ends lost 2 bases and 8 bases, in that order; junction bases with no gene match: 12. CDR1 and CDR2 from the germline V gene are MDHEN and SYDVKM. The CDR3 sequence: CASSLPTSGRGSYEQFF. The CDR3, as DNA: TGTGCCAGCAGTTTACCGACTAGCGGGCGGGGTAGTTATGAGCAGTTCTTC.

This clone was seen more than once but under ten times. V usage is TRBV5-1 and J usage is TRBJ2-5, with TRBD2 matching over 7 bases. Trimming took 5 bases from V and 2 from J; bases not matched to a gene: 9. Germline CDR1 SGHRS, CDR2 YFSETQ. The CDR3 spans 15 residues. CDR3 sequence reads: CASSVWDYLQETQYF. The CDR3 nucleotides read TGCGCCAGCAGTGTCTGGGACTACTTACAAGAGACCCAGTACTTC.

This clone has only a few counts. The chain joins TRBV6-6 to TRBJ1-1; TRBD1 matches at 10 bases. The V gene end was trimmed by 4 bases and the J gene end by 5 bases; junction bases not matched to a gene: 7. The CDR3 loop spans 15 amino acids. The germline CDR1 and CDR2 sequences are MNHNY and SVGAGI (reference sequence). The CDR3, as DNA: TGTGCCAGCAGTTCAAGACAGGGGGCTCGGACTGAAGCTTTCTTT. Protein sequence: CASSSRQGARTEAFF.

The sample holds one count of this clone. The V and J genes are TRBV28 and TRBJ2-3; 8 bases match TRBD2. Losses at the gene ends were 4 bases for V and 8 bases for J; bases not matched to a gene: 5. Germline V lookup: CDR1 MDHEN, CDR2 SYDVKM. The CDR3 totals 13 residues. In DNA, the CDR3 is TGTGCCAGCAGTTCACCGGGACTAGTTACGCAGTATTTT. Protein sequence: CASSSPGLVTQYF.

This CDR3 is CASSLGGQGAGDTQYF. The CDR3 coding sequence is TGTGCCAGCAGCTTAGGTGGACAGGGGGCTGGAGATACGCAGTATTTT. V and J are TRBV7-9 and TRBJ2-3; 11 positions agree with TRBD1. Per germline, CDR1 SEHNR and CDR2 FQNEAQ (reference sequence). Trimming cost V 1 base and J 5 bases; bases outside gene matches: 5. The CDR3 spans 16 residues.

This rearrangement joins TRBV5-4 to TRBJ1-2; possible D gene TRBD1, 5 bases. V dropped 4 bases and J dropped 7 bases, with 8 bases sitting between them. This CDR3 spans 11 amino acids. Per the germline V gene, CDR1 is SGHNT and CDR2 is YYREEE (reference sequence). In DNA form, the CDR3 reads TGTGCCAGCAGCGATACAGGTGGCTACACCTTC. This gives the protein CASSDTGGYTF.

The genes are TRBV28 and TRBJ2-2; D gene unclear. The germline V gene encodes CDR1 MDHEN and CDR2 SYDVKM. There are 15 residues in the CDR3. Trimming pared 3 bases from V and 5 bases from J, leaving 13 bases between. The CDR3 reads CASSFRVATTGELFF. The CDR3 DNA reads as TGTGCCAGCAGTTTCCGGGTAGCCACTACCGGGGAGCTGTTTTTT. Complete variable domain (other parts from reference TRBV28 and TRBJ2-2): DVKVTQSSRYLVKRTGEKVFLECVQDMDHENMFWYRQDPGLGLRLIYFSYDVKMKEKGDIPEGYSVSREKKERFSLILESASTNQTSMYLCASSFRVATTGELFFGEGSRLTVL.

The CDR3 is CASSRATGGYGYTF. The CDR3 DNA reads TGTGCCAGCAGCCGCGCTACAGGGGGCTATGGCTACACCTTC. V and J are TRBV3-1 (or the pseudogene TRBV3-2) and TRBJ1-2, with TRBD1 matching 8 bases. CDR3 size: 14 residues. Looked up from germline, CDR1 is LGHDT and CDR2 is YNNKEL (reference sequence). V was pared by 4 bases and J by 4 bases, with 5 bases of the junction left unmatched.